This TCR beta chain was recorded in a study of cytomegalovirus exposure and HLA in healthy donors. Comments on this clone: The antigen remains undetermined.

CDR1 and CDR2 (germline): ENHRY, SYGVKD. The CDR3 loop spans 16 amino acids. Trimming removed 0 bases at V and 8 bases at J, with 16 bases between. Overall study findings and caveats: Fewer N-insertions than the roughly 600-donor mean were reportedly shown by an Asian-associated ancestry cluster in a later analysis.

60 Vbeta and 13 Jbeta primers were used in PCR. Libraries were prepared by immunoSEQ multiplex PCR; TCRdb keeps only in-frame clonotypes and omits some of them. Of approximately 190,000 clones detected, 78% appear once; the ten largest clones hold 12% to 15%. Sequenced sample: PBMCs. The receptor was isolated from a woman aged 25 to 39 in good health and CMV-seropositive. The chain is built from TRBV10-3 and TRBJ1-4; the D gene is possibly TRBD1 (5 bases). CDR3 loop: CAISESIRGVREKLFF. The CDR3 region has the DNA TGTGCCATCAGTGAGTCGATAAGGGGCGTACGGGAAAAACTGTTTTTT.